This T cell receptor beta chain appears in the sequencing data of a study of blood T cell repertoires in COVID-19. Study-level background: Sites in the United States, Italy and Spain provided acute and convalescent COVID-19 samples. The cDNA or gDNA used as material had been derived from T cells, B-cell-depleted T cells, or PBMCs.

After removal of 4 bases from V and 0 bases from J, the junction contained 12 bases not matched to a gene. CDR3 length equals 18 residues. Germline lookup yields CDR1 SGHRS and CDR2 YFSETQ. Authors' data handling: Amplification from reference gene primers served as the basis for estimated nucleated cell counts. This table comes from immunoSEQ multiplex PCR, and its TCRdb copy is limited to in-frame clones, with some not included. The V and J calls and clone size come from that table; D and trimming were worked out from the DNA. The sample includes 150,000 or so clones, roughly 90% seen only once; the top ten take 2% to 3%.

This clonotype was sampled from a man younger than 30 with acute or convalescent COVID-19. This rearrangement joins TRBV5-1 to TRBJ1-4, with 7 nucleotides matching TRBD1. The sequencing sample was made of peripheral blood. In DNA, the CDR3 is TGCGCCAGCAGCCCCCGGGACAGCGGATCTGCAACTAATGAAAAACTGTTTTTT. This gives the protein CASSPRDSGSATNEKLFF.